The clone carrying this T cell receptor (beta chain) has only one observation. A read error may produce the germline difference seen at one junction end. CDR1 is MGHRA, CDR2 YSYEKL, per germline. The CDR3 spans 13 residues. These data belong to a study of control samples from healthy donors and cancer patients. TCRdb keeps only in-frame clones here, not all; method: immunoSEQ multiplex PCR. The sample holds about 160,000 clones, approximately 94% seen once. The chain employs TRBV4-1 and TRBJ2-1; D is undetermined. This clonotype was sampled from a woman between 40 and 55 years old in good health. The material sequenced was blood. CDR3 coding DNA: TGCGCCAGCAGCCAAGCCCAAGGAGCCGTCCCCCTCTTC. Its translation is CASSQAQGAVPLF.